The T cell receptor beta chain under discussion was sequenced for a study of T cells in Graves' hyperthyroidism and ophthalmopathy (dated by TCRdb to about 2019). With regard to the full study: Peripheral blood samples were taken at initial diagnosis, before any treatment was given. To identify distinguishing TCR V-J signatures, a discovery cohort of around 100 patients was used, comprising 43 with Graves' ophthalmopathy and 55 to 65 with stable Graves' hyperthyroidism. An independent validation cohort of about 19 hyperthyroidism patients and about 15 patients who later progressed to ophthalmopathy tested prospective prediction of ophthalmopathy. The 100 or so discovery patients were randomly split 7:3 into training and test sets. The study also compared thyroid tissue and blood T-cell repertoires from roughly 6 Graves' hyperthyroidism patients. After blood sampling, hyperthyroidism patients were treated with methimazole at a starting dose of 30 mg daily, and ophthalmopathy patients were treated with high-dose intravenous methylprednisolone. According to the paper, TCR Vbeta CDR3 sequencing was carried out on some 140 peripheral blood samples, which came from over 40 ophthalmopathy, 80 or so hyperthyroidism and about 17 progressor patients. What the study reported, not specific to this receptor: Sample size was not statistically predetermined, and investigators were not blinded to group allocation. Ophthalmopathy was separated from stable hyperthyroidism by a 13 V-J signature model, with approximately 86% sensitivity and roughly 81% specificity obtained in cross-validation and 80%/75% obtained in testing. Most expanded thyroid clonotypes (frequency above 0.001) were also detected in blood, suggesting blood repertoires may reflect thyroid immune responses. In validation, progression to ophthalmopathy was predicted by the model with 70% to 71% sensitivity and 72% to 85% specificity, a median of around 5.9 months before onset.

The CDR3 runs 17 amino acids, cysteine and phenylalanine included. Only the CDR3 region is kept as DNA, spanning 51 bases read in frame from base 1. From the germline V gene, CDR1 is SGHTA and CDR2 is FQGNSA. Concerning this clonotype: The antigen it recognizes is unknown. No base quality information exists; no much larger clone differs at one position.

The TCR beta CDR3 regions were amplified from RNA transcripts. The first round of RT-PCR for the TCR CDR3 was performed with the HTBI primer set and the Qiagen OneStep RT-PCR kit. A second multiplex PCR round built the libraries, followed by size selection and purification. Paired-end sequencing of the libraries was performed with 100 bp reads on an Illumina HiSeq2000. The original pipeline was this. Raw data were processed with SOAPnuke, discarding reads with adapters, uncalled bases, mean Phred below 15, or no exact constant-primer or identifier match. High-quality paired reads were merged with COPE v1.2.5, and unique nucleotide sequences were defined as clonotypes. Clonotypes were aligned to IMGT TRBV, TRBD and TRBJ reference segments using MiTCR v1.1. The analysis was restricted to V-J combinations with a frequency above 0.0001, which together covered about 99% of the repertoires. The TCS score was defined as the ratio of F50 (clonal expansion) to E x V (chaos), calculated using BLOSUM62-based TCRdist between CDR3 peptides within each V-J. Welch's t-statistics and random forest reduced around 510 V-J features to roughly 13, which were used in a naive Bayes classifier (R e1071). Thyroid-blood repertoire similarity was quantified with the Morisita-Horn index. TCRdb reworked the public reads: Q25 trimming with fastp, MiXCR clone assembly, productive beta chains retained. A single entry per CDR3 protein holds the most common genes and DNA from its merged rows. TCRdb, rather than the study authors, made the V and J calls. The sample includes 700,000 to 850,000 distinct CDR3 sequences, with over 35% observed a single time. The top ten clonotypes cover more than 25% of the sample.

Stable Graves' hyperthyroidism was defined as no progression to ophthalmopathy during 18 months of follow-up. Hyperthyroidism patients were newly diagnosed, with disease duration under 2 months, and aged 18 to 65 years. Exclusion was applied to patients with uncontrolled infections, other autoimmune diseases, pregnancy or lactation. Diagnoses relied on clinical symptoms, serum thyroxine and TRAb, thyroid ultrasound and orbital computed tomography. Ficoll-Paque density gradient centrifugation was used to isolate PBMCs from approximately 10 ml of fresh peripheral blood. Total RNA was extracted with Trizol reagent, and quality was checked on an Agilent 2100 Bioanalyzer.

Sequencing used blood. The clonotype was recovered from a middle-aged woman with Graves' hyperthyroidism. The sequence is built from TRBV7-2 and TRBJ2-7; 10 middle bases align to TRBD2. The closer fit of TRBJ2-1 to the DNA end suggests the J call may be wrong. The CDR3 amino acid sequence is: CASSFSPSGGVYNEQFF. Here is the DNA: TGTGCCAGCAGCTTCAGCCCTAGCGGGGGTGTCTACAATGAGCAGTTCTTC.